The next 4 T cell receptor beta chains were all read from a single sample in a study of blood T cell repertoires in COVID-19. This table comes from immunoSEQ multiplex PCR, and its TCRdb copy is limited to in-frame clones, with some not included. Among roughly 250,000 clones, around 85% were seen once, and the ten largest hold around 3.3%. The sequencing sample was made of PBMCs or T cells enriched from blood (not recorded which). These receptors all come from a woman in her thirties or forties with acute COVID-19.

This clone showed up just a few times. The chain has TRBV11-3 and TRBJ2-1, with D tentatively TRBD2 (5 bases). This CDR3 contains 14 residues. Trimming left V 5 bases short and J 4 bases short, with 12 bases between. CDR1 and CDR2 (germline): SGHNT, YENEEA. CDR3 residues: CASSLRGKYNEQFF. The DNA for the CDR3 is TGTGCCAGCAGCCTAAGAGGGAAATACAATGAGCAGTTCTTC.

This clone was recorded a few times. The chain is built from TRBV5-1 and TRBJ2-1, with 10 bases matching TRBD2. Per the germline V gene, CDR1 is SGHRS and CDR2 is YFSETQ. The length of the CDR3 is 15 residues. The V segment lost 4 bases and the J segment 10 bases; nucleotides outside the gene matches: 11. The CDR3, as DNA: TGCGCCAGCAGCCCGGGACTAGCGTCGACCGGGGAGCAGTTCTTC. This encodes CASSPGLASTGEQFF.

CDR3 loop: CASRQSNYGYTF. The CDR3 bases are TGTGCCAGCAGACAGTCTAACTATGGCTACACCTTC. This chain links TRBV28 with TRBJ1-2; D call uncertain. Germline CDR1 is MDHEN and CDR2 is SYDVKM. V shed 6 bases and J shed 0 bases, with 5 bases lying between them. This CDR3 comprises 12 residues.

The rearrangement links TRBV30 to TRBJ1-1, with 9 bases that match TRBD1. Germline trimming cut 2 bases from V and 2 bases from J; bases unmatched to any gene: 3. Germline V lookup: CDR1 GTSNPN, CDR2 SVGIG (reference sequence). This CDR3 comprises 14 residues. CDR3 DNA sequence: TGTGCCTGGAGTTACAGGGGGCGCAACACTGAAGCTTTCTTT. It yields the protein CAWSYRGRNTEAFF.